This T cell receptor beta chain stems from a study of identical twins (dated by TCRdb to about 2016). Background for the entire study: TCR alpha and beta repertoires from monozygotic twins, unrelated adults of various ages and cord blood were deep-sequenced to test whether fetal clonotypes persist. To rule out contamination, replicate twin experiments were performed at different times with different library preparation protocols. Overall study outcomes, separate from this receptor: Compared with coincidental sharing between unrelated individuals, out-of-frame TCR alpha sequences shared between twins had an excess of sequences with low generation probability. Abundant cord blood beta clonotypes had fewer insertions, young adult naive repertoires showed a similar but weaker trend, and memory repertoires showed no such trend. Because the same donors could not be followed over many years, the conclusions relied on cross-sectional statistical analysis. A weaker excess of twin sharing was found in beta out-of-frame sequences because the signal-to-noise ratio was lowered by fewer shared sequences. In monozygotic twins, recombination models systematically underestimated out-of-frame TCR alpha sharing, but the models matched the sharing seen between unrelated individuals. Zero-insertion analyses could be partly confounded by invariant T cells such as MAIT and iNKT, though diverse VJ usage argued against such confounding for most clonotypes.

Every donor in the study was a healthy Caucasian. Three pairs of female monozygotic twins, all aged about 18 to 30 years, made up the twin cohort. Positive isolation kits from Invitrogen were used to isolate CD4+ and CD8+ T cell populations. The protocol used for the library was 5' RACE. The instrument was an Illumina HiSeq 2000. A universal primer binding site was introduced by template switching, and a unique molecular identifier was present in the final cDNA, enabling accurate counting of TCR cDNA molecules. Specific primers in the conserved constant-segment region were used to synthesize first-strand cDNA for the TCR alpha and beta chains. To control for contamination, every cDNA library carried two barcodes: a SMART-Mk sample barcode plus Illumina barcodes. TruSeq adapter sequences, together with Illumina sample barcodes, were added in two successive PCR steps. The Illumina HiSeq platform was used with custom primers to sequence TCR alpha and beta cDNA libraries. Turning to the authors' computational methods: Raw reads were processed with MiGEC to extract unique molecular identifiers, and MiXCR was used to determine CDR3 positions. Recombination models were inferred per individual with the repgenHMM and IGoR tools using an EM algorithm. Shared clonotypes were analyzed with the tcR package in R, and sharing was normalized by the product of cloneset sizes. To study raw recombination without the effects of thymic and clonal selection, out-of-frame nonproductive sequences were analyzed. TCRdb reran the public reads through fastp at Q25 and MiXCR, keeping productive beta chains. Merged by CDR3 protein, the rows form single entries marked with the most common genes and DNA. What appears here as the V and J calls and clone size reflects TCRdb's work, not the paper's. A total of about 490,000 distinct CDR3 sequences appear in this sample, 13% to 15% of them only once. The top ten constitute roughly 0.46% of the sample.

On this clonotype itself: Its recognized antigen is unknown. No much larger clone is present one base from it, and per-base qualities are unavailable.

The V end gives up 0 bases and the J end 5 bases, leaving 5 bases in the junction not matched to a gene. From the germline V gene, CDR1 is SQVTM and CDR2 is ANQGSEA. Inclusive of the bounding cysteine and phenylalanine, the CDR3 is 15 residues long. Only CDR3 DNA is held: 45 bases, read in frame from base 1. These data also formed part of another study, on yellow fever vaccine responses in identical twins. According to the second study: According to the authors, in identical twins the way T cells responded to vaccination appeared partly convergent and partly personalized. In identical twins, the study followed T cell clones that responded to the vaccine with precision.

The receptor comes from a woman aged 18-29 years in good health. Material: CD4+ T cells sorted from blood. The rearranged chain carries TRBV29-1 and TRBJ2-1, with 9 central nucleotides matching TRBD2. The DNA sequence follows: TGCAGCGTTGAAGAAGAGACTAGCGGCCACAATGAGCAGTTCTTC. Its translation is CSVEEETSGHNEQFF.